This TCR beta chain derives from a study of beta chain features in type 1 diabetes. Germline V gene data show CDR1 as SQVTM and CDR2 as ANQGSEA. J lost 3 bases, V lost 6 bases, and 4 bases had no gene match. The CDR3 sequence is 12 residues long. Sequenced material consisted of expressed TCRB transcripts (all of the isolated RNA was reverse transcribed). TCRdb keeps only in-frame clones here, not all; method: immunoSEQ multiplex PCR. The sample lists approximately 260,000 clones; around 25% were seen once. Points from the study as a whole: All four CD4+ subsets of Type 1 diabetes patients contained TCRB CDR3s that were moderately but significantly shorter. cDNA-based sequencing might over-represent cells highly expressing TCR.

This clone was detected a few times. The target antigen is unknown. This TCR came from a woman between 25 and 40 years old with type 1 diabetes. The rearrangement links TRBV29-1 to TRBJ1-1; 7 bases map to TRBD1. Sequencing was done on a sample of naive CD4+ T cells from blood. CDR3 loop: CSVDRSDTEAFF. CDR3 DNA: TGCAGCGTGGACAGGTCGGACACTGAAGCTTTCTTT.